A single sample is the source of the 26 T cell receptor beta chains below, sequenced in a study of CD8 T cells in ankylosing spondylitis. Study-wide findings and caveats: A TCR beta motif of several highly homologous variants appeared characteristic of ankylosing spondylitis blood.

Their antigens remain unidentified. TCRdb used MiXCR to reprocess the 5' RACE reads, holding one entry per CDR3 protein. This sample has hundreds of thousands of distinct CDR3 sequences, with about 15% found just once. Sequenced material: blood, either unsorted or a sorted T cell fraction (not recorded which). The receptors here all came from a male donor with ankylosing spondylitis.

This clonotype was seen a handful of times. CDR3 amino acids: CASSLSRESEQYF. The DNA of the CDR3 is TGCGCCAGCAGCTTGTCCAGGGAGAGCGAGCAGTACTTC. The rearrangement links TRBV5-1 to TRBJ2-7, with D perhaps given as TRBD1 or TRBD2 (5 bases each). Trimming removed 1 base at V and 6 bases at J, with 11 bases between. The CDR3 runs 13 residues. The germline V gene has CDR1 SGHRS and CDR2 YFSETQ.

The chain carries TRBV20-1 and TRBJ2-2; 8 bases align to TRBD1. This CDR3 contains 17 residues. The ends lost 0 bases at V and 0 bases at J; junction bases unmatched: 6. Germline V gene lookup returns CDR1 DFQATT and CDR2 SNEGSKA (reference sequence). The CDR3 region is CSARDLDRAANTGELFF. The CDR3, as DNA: TGCAGTGCTAGAGATCTGGACAGGGCGGCGAACACCGGGGAGCTGTTTTTT.

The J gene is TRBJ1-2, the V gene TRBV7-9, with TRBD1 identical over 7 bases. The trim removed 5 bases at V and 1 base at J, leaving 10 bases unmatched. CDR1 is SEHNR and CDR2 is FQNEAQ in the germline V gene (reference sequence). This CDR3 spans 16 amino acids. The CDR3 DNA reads TGTGCCAGCAGCCCCTTGACAGGGTCGGTTAACTATGGCTACACCTTC. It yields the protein CASSPLTGSVNYGYTF.

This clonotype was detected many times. CDR3 sequence: CASSRGAIAGGRPFTDTQYF. The DNA of the CDR3 is TGTGCCAGCAGCCGCGGGGCTATAGCGGGAGGCCGCCCATTCACAGATACGCAGTATTTT. The J gene is TRBJ2-3, the V gene TRBV12-3 or TRBV12-4; 10 bases line up with TRBD2. V lost 6 bases, J lost 2 bases, and 20 bases stayed unmatched. This CDR3 is 20 amino acids long.

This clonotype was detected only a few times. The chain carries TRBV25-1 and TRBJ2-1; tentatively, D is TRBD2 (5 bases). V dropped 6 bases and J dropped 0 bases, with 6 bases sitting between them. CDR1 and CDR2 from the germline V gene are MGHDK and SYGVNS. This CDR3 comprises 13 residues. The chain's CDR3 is CASRDFSYNEQFF. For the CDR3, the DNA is TGTGCCAGCAGGGACTTCTCCTACAATGAGCAGTTCTTC.

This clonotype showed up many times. The CDR3 reads CSARLDRGNEKLFF. In nucleotides, the CDR3 is TGCAGCGCCCGACTGGACAGGGGGAATGAAAAACTGTTTTTT. V is TRBV29-1 and J is TRBJ1-4; 10 nucleotides match TRBD1. The CDR3 has 14 residues. Germline loops: CDR1 SQVTM, CDR2 ANQGSEA. V lost 7 bases and J lost 5; bases outside the gene matches: 7.

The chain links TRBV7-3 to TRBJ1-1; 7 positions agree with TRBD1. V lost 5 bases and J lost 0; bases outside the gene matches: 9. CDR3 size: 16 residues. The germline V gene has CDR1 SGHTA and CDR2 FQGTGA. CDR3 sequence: CASSLKGGQMNTEAFF. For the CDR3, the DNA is TGTGCCAGCAGCCTAAAAGGGGGACAGATGAACACTGAAGCTTTCTTT.

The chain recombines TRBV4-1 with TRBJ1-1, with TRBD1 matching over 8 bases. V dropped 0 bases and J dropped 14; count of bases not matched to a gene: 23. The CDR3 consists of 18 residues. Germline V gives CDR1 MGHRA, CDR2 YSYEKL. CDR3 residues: CASSQDRIGGRGRQIGFF. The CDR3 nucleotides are TGCGCCAGCAGCCAAGATAGGATAGGGGGCAGGGGGCGTCAGATAGGCTTCTTT.

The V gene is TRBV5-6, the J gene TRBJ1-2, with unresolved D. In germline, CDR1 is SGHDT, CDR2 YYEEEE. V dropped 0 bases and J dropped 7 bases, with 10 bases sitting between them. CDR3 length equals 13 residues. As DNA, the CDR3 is TGTGCCAGCAGCTTGGACCAGCAGCTTGGCTACACCTTC. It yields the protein CASSLDQQLGYTF.

As DNA, the CDR3 is TGCAGTGCCCCCGGGGTTTACAATGAGCAGTTCTTC. The encoded protein is CSAPGVYNEQFF. The chain uses TRBV20-1 and TRBJ2-1; tentative D call: TRBD2 (5 bases). The CDR3 covers 12 residues. V was trimmed by 6 bases and J by 4 bases, leaving 10 bases between them. Per the germline V gene, CDR1 is DFQATT and CDR2 is SNEGSKA (reference sequence).

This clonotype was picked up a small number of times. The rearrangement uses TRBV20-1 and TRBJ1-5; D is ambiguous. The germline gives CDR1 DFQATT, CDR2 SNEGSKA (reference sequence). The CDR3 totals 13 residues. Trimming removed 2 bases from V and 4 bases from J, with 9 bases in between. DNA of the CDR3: TGCAGTGCTAGAAGCACGGAGAATCAGCCCCAGCATTTT. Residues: CSARSTENQPQHF.

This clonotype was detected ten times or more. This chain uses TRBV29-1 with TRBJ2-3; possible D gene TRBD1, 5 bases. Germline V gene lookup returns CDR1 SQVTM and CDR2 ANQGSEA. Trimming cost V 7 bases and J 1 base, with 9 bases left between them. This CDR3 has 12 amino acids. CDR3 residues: CSAETGTDTQYF. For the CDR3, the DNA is TGCAGCGCTGAGACAGGCACAGATACGCAGTATTTT.

DNA of the CDR3: TGTGCCAGCAGCTTAGATAGCGGGGGGGCCAACGAGCAGTTCTTC. Amino acid sequence: CASSLDSGGANEQFF. The chain carries TRBV7-8 and TRBJ2-1; 11 bases line up with TRBD2. Germline V lookup: CDR1 SGHVS, CDR2 FQNEAQ. V gave up 1 base and J gave up 10 bases; unmatched junction bases: 6. The CDR3 loop spans 15 amino acids.

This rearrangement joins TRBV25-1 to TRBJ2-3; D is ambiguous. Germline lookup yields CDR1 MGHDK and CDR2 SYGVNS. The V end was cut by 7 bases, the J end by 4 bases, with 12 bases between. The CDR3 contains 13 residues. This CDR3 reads CASTGSYADTQYF. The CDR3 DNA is TGTGCCAGCACAGGAAGTTACGCAGATACGCAGTATTTT.

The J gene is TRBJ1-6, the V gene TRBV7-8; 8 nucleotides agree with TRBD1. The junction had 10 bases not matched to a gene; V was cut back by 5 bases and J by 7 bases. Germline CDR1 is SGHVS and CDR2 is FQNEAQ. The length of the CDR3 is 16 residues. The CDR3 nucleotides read TGTGCCAGCAGCCCCTACCCGGGACAGGAGAATTCACCCCTCCACTTT. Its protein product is CASSPYPGQENSPLHF.

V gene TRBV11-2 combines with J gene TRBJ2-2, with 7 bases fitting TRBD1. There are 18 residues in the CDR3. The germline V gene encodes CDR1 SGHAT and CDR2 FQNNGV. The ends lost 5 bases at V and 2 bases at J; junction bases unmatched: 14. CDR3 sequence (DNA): TGTGCCAGCAGCCCTACCCGCCCCGGGACAGTAAACACCGGGGAGCTGTTTTTT. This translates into CASSPTRPGTVNTGELFF.

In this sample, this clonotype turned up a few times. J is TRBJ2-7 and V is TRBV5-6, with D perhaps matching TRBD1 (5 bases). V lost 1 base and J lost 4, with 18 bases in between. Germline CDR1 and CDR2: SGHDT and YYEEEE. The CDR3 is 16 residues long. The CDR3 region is CASSLSPRAGKYEQYF. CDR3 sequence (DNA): TGTGCCAGCAGCTTGTCGCCCCGGGCAGGGAAATACGAGCAGTACTTC.

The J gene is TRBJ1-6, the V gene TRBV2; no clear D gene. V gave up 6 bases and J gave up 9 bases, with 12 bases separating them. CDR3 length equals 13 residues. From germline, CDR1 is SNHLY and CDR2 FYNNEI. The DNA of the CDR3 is TGTGCCAGCAGCCCACCCGGGAGTTCACCCCTCCACTTT. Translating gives CASSPPGSSPLHF.

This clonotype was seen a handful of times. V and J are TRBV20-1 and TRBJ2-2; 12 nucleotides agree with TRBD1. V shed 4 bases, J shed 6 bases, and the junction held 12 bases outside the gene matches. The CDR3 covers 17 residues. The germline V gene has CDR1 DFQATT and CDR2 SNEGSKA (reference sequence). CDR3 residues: CSATKPPGQGAAGELFF. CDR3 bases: TGCAGTGCTACGAAACCCCCGGGACAGGGGGCTGCCGGGGAGCTGTTTTTT.

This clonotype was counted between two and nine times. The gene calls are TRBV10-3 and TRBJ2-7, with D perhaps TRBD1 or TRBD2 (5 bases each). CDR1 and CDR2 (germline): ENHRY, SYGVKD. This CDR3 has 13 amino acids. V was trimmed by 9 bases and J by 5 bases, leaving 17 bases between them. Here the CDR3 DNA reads TGTGCCATATCGGGACCCCGGGAAGACGAGCAGTACTTC. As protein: CAISGPREDEQYF.

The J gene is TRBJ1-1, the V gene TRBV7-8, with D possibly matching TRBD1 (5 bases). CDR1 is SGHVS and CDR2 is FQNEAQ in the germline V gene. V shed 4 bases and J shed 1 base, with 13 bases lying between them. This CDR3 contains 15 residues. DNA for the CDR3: TGTGCCAGCAGCTCGGACCTCACAGGGAACACTGAAGCTTTCTTT. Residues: CASSSDLTGNTEAFF.

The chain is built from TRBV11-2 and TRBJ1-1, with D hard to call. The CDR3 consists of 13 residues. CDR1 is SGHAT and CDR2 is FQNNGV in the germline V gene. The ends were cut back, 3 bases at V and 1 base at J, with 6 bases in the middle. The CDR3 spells CASSFGKNTEAFF. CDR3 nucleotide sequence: TGTGCCAGCAGCTTCGGGAAGAACACTGAAGCTTTCTTT. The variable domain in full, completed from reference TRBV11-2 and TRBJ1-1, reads EAGVAQSPRYKIIEKRQSVAFWCNPISGHATLYWYQQILGQGPKLLIQFQNNGVVDDSQLPKDRFSAERLKGVDSTLKIQPAKLEDSAVYLCASSFGKNTEAFFGQGTRLTVV.

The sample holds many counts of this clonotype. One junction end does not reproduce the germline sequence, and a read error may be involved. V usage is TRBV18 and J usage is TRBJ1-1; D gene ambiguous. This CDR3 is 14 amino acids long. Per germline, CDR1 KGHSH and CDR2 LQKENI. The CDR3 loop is CASSPTGGNTEAFF. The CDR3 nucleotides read TGCGCCAGCAGCCCCACGGGAGGGAACACTGAAGCTTTCTTT.

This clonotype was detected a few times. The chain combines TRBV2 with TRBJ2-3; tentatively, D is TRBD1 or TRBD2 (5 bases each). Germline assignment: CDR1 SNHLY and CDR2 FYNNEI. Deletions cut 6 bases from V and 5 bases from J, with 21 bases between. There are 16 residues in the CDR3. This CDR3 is CASSPRGPLGGDTQYF. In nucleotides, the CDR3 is TGTGCCAGCAGCCCCCGGGGCCCACTTGGCGGAGATACGCAGTATTTT.

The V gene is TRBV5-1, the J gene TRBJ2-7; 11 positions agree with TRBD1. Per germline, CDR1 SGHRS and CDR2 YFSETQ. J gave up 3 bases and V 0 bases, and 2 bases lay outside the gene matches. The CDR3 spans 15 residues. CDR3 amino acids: CASSLGTGGNYEQYF. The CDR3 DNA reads TGCGCCAGCAGCTTGGGGACAGGGGGCAACTACGAGCAGTACTTC.

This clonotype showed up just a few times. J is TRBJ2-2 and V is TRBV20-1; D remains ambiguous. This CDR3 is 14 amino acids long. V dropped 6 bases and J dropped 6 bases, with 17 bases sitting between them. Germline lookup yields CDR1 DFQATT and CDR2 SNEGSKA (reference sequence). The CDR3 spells CSALGRVSAGELFF. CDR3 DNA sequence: TGCAGTGCCCTCGGTAGGGTAAGCGCCGGGGAGCTGTTTTTT.